One and the same sample provided the 27 T cell receptor beta chains below, sequenced in a study of shared clonotypes between healthy human individuals. The assay was immunoSEQ multiplex PCR, and TCRdb's table has in-frame clones only and misses some. The sample lists some 1,100,000 clones; around 78% were seen once. The sequenced sample consisted of memory CD4+ T cells from PBMCs. Subset meaning: CD45RA-negative fraction. Every receptor here comes from a man younger than 35 in good health. Some clones in this sample may be carry-over from other donors' samples.

The chain is built from TRBV5-1 and TRBJ2-1; possibly TRBD2 for D (5 bases). CDR3 length: 16 residues. Trimming removed 0 bases at V and 2 bases at J, with 12 bases between. Looked up from germline, CDR1 is SGHRS and CDR2 is YFSETQ. The CDR3 sequence is CASSLEAGNTYNEQFF. The CDR3 nucleotides read TGCGCCAGCAGCTTGGAGGCGGGTAATACCTACAATGAGCAGTTCTTC.

This clone was seen more than once but under ten times. The gene calls are TRBV9 and TRBJ2-3; D possibly corresponds to TRBD2 (6 bases). Germline CDR1 reads SGDLS; CDR2 reads YYNGEE. This CDR3 spans 15 amino acids. The V gene lost 4 bases and the J gene lost 4 bases, with 16 bases spanning the gap. The CDR3 DNA reads as TGTGCCAGCAGCCATCAAGCGGGCACCGCAGATACGCAGTATTTT. The encoded protein is CASSHQAGTADTQYF.

The V gene is TRBV13, the J gene TRBJ1-1; D not certain. The V gene lost 0 bases and the J gene lost 11 bases, with 13 bases spanning the gap. This CDR3 region has 13 residues. Looked up from germline, CDR1 is PRHDT and CDR2 is FYEKMQ (reference sequence). The CDR3 nucleotides are TGTGCCAGCAGCTTAGGCCGGGAGGTAATGGCTTTCTTT. Amino acids: CASSLGREVMAFF.

This clone appeared a few times. The CDR3 DNA reads TGTGCCAGCATAAGCTCCCGGGCGCAGAACACCGGGGAGCTGTTTTTT. Translated: CASISSRAQNTGELFF. The chain is built from TRBV28 and TRBJ2-2; no reliable D call. The germline V and J ends were trimmed by 7 bases and 1 base, with 16 bases remaining between them. The CDR3 consists of 16 residues. Germline values: CDR1 MDHEN, CDR2 SYDVKM. Complete variable domain (other parts from reference TRBV28 and TRBJ2-2): DVKVTQSSRYLVKRTGEKVFLECVQDMDHENMFWYRQDPGLGLRLIYFSYDVKMKEKGDIPEGYSVSREKKERFSLILESASTNQTSMYLCASISSRAQNTGELFFGEGSRLTVL.

Details on this clone: Other DNA variants within this sample encode the same CDR3. The chain links TRBV6-6 to TRBJ1-2; D is unresolved. In germline, CDR1 is MNHNY, CDR2 SVGAGI (reference sequence). The V gene lost 3 bases and the J gene lost 5 bases, with 10 bases spanning the gap. The CDR3 sequence is 13 residues long. For the CDR3, the DNA is TGTGCCAGCAGTTATGGCGGGGAATATGGCTACACCTTC. Its translation is CASSYGGEYGYTF.

This clone has more than one count but fewer than ten. This rearrangement joins TRBV4-2 to TRBJ2-3; D unresolved. From germline, CDR1 is LGHNA and CDR2 YNFKEQ. This CDR3 contains 15 residues. V was shortened by 0 bases and J by 0 bases, with 7 bases between the two germline ends. CDR3 sequence reads: CASSQEIGSTDTQYF. In DNA, the CDR3 is TGTGCCAGCAGCCAAGAAATCGGCAGCACAGATACGCAGTATTTT.

V and J are TRBV9 and TRBJ2-2, with D unresolved. This CDR3 is built from 16 residues. V lost 0 bases and J 0 bases, leaving 9 bases between the germline ends. Germline V gene data show CDR1 as SGDLS and CDR2 as YYNGEE. In nucleotides, the CDR3 is TGTGCCAGCAGCGTAGGGGGAACAGCGAACACCGGGGAGCTGTTTTTT. Translation gives CASSVGGTANTGELFF.

V is TRBV28 and J is TRBJ1-1; D perhaps matches TRBD1 (5 bases). The CDR3 loop spans 15 amino acids. Deletions cut 5 bases from V and 3 bases from J, with 16 bases between. Germline V gene lookup returns CDR1 MDHEN and CDR2 SYDVKM. This chain's CDR3 is CASSQGVGWDTEAFF. The CDR3 region has the DNA TGTGCCAGCAGTCAAGGGGTAGGGTGGGACACTGAAGCTTTCTTT.

This clone was counted at least ten times. This chain connects TRBV18 to TRBJ2-1, with TRBD2 identical over 7 bases. V shed 2 bases, J shed 7 bases, and the junction held 14 bases outside the gene matches. From germline, CDR1 is KGHSH and CDR2 LQKENI. The CDR3 has 17 amino acids. CDR3 sequence: CASSPVGRGGRVNEQFF. DNA of the CDR3: TGTGCCAGCTCACCAGTTGGCCGAGGCGGGAGAGTAAATGAGCAGTTCTTC.

This clone was observed a few times. The V and J genes are TRBV15 and TRBJ2-1; the match to TRBD2 covers 11 bases. Losses at the gene ends were 1 base for V and 4 bases for J; bases not matched to a gene: 6. CDR1 and CDR2 (germline): LNHNV, YYDKDF (reference sequence). The CDR3 has 17 amino acids. CDR3 in amino acids: CATSRVRGTSGYNEQFF. For the CDR3, the DNA is TGTGCCACCAGCAGAGTCCGGGGGACTAGCGGATACAATGAGCAGTTCTTC.

The chain uses TRBV5-1 and TRBJ2-7; TRBD1 matches at 8 bases. J lost 7 bases, V lost 5 bases, and 11 bases had no gene match. Per germline, CDR1 SGHRS and CDR2 YFSETQ. The CDR3 spans 14 residues. CDR3 bases: TGCGCCAGCAGTGCGGGACAGGCCGCGCTGGAGCAGTACTTC. Residues: CASSAGQAALEQYF.

The chain recombines TRBV5-6 with TRBJ1-2, with D tentatively TRBD1 (5 bases). This CDR3 spans 14 amino acids. Germline CDR1 and CDR2: SGHDT and YYEEEE. The germline V and J ends were trimmed by 6 bases and 5 bases, with 17 bases remaining between them. The DNA for the CDR3 is TGTGCCAGCACCCGGGGGGACGGTGGATATGGCTACACCTTC. Protein sequence: CASTRGDGGYGYTF.

The chain is built from TRBV28 and TRBJ1-2, with D possibly being TRBD1 (6 bases). This CDR3 has 13 amino acids. The V end was cut by 2 bases, the J end by 6 bases, with 10 bases between. CDR1 MDHEN and CDR2 SYDVKM come from the germline V gene. The CDR3: CASSLRTVDGYTF. CDR3 coding DNA: TGTGCCAGCAGTTTAAGGACAGTAGATGGCTACACCTTC.

Of note for this clone: Different DNA sequences within this sample yield the same CDR3. The V gene is TRBV6-6, the J gene TRBJ2-5; no clear D gene. This CDR3 contains 12 residues. Germline CDR1 and CDR2: MNHNY and SVGAGI (reference sequence). V was pared by 6 bases and J by 2 bases, with 7 bases between. For the CDR3, the DNA is TGTGCCAGCAGCCCAGGTCAAGAGACCCAGTACTTC. Its protein product is CASSPGQETQYF.

The J gene is TRBJ1-2, the V gene TRBV6-4; D is uncertain. The CDR3 is 12 residues long. V shed 2 bases and J shed 12 bases, with 13 bases lying between them. The germline gives CDR1 MRHNA, CDR2 SNTAGT. The CDR3 protein is CASSDGQQKHTF. In nucleotides, the CDR3 is TGTGCCAGCAGTGACGGGCAGCAAAAACACACCTTC.

The chain is built from TRBV6-6 and TRBJ2-2, with D possibly matching TRBD1 (6 bases). Germline CDR1 MNHNY, CDR2 SVGAGI (reference sequence). Trimming took 5 bases from V and 8 from J, leaving 15 bases between them. The CDR3 runs 14 residues. Written as DNA, the CDR3 is TGTGCCAGCAGTCCACAGGGTTGGGGGGGGGAGCTGTTTTTT. This codes for CASSPQGWGGELFF.

This chain joins TRBV28 and TRBJ1-5; D call uncertain. The ends were cut back, 8 bases at V and 0 bases at J, with 8 bases in the middle. Germline V gene data show CDR1 as MDHEN and CDR2 as SYDVKM. This CDR3 spans 13 amino acids. CDR3 sequence: CASAGYSNQPQHF. The CDR3 DNA sequence: TGTGCCAGCGCAGGCTATAGCAATCAGCCCCAGCATTTT.

This rearrangement joins TRBV5-4 to TRBJ2-5; D is undetermined. Per the germline V gene, CDR1 is SGHNT and CDR2 is YYREEE (reference sequence). This CDR3 comprises 15 residues. V lost 4 bases to trimming and J lost 3 bases, with 16 bases between them. CDR3 nucleotides: TGTGCCAGCAGCCATAGACTGGGCACAGAAGAGACCCAGTACTTC. Its protein product is CASSHRLGTEETQYF.

The chain joins TRBV28 to TRBJ2-7, with TRBD2 as a possible D gene (7 bases). V dropped 6 bases and J dropped 1 base, with 16 bases sitting between them. This CDR3 contains 15 residues. Germline assignment: CDR1 MDHEN and CDR2 SYDVKM. The CDR3 DNA reads TGTGCCAGCAGCACCCCTGCGGGGGCGTCCTACGAGCAGTACTTC. Its translation: CASSTPAGASYEQYF. Together with reference TRBV28 and TRBJ2-7, the CDR3 gives the full variable domain: DVKVTQSSRYLVKRTGEKVFLECVQDMDHENMFWYRQDPGLGLRLIYFSYDVKMKEKGDIPEGYSVSREKKERFSLILESASTNQTSMYLCASSTPAGASYEQYFGPGTRLTVT.

V is TRBV9 and J is TRBJ2-5; 7 positions match TRBD2. Germline CDR1 is SGDLS and CDR2 is YYNGEE. This CDR3 is 13 amino acids long. The J segment lost 7 bases and the V segment lost 3 bases, leaving 6 bases of the junction unmatched. This CDR3 reads CASSASTGGTQYF. The CDR3 region has the DNA TGTGCCAGCAGCGCGTCGACGGGAGGGACCCAGTACTTC.

The rearrangement links TRBV10-3 to TRBJ2-7; 9 bases match TRBD2. Germline V lookup: CDR1 ENHRY, CDR2 SYGVKD. With V trimmed by 8 bases and J by 4 bases, 3 bases remained unmatched. CDR3 size: 12 residues. CDR3 loop: CAIAREGYEQYF. DNA of the CDR3: TGTGCCATCGCGCGGGAGGGATACGAGCAGTACTTC.

The rearrangement uses TRBV6-6 and TRBJ1-5; no firm D call. Trimming shortened V by 4 bases and J by 7 bases, and 17 bases separated the two germline ends. The CDR3 is made up of 15 amino acids. The germline gives CDR1 MNHNY, CDR2 SVGAGI (reference sequence). The CDR3 DNA sequence: TGTGCCAGCAGTTGGGTCGATGGCCGTCGCCAGCCCCAGCATTTT. Its protein is CASSWVDGRRQPQHF.

As to this clone: This likely came from a read error, as a far larger clone is one base away. The V call is TRBV7-9, the J call TRBJ1-1; the D gene is possibly TRBD1 (5 bases). Per the germline V gene, CDR1 is SEHNR and CDR2 is FQNEAQ (reference sequence). This CDR3 has 13 residues. V lost 2 bases and J 3 bases, leaving 7 bases between the germline ends. The CDR3 sequence is CASSLMGDTEAFF. CDR3 DNA sequence: TGTGCCAGCAGCTTAATGGGGGACACTGAAGCTTTCTTT.

This clone was counted once. The rearrangement links TRBV29-1 to TRBJ2-2, with a possible D match to TRBD1 (6 bases). Between the trimmed V and J ends, which lost 7 bases and 6 bases, there was a span of 15 bases. Germline V gene sequence: CDR1 SQVTM, CDR2 ANQGSEA. This CDR3 has 13 residues. The CDR3 DNA reads TGCAGCGGGGGGCACACGGGGTCCGGGGAGCTGTTTTTT. Its protein product is CSGGHTGSGELFF.

V gene TRBV28 combines with J gene TRBJ2-1, with 12 bases identical to TRBD2. The CDR3 totals 15 residues. The germline gives CDR1 MDHEN, CDR2 SYDVKM. The V segment lost 6 bases and the J segment 10 bases; nucleotides outside the gene matches: 10. The CDR3 DNA reads as TGTGCCAGCAGACTATCTAGCGGGAGGGCGAGGGAGCAGTTCTTC. Translated: CASRLSSGRAREQFF. Combining the CDR3 with reference TRBV28 and TRBJ2-1 gives the whole variable domain DVKVTQSSRYLVKRTGEKVFLECVQDMDHENMFWYRQDPGLGLRLIYFSYDVKMKEKGDIPEGYSVSREKKERFSLILESASTNQTSMYLCASRLSSGRAREQFFGPGTRLTVL.

The rearrangement joins TRBV9 to TRBJ2-3; D is perhaps TRBD2 (6 bases). Germline V gene lookup returns CDR1 SGDLS and CDR2 YYNGEE. V lost 0 bases, J lost 1 base, and 9 bases lay in between. This CDR3 has 15 residues. The DNA for the CDR3 is TGTGCCAGCAGCGTAGACTGGGGGGGCACAGATACGCAGTATTTT. Amino acid sequence: CASSVDWGGTDTQYF.

This chain joins TRBV6-4 and TRBJ2-1; D is possibly TRBD2 (6 bases). Germline loops: CDR1 MRHNA, CDR2 SNTAGT. V lost 5 bases and J 4 bases, leaving 9 bases between the germline ends. The length of the CDR3 is 13 residues. The CDR3 bases are TGTGCCAGCAGTACGGGACTTTACAATGAGCAGTTCTTC. Translating it yields CASSTGLYNEQFF.